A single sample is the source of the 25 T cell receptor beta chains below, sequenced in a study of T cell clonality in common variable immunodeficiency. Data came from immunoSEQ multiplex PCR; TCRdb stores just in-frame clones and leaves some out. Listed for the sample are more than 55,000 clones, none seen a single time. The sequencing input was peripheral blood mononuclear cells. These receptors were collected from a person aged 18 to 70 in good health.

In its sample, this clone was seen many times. Incomplete CDR3 DNA: TGCAGTGCTAGCTTGAGGGGCGGCTATGGC. This encodes CSASLRGGYG. The whole CDR3 protein reads CSASLRGGYGYTF. The chain is built from TRBV20-1 and TRBJ1-2, with TRBD1 as a possible D gene (5 bases). The CDR3 goes on 3 residues after the read ends, and that part is filled in from the germline J gene. The CDR3 totals 13 residues. V was pared by 3 bases and J by 4 bases, with 12 bases between. Per germline, CDR1 DFQATT and CDR2 SNEGSKA (reference sequence).

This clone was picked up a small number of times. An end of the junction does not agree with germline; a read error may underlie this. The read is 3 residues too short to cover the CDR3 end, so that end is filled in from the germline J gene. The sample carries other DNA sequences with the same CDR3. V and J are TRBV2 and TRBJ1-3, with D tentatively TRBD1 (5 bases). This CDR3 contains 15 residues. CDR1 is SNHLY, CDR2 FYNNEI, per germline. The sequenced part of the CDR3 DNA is TGTGCCAGCAATGGACGGGGGAGCACTGGAAACACA. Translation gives CASNGRGSTGNT. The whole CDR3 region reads CASNGRGSTGNTIYF.

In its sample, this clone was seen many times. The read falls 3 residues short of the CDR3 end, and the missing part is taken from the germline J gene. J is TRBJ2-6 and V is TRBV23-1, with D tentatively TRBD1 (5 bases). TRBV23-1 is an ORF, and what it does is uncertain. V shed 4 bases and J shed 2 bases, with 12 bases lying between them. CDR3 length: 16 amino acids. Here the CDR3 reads CASSPSRGAGANVLTF. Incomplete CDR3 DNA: TGCGCCAGCAGTCCCTCTAGGGGCGCTGGGGCCAACGTC.

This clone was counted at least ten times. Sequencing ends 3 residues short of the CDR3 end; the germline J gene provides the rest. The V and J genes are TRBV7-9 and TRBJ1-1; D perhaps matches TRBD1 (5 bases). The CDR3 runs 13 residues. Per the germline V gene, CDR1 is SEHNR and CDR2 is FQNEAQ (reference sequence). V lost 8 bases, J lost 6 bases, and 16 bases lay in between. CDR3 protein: CASAHGAPAEAFF. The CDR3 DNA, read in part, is TGTGCCAGCGCTCATGGGGCGCCTGCTGAA. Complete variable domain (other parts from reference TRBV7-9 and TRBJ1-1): DTGVSQNPRHKITKRGQNVTFRCDPISEHNRLYWYRQTLGQGPEFLTYFQNEAQLEKSRLLSDRFSAERPKGSFSTLEIQRTEQGDSAMYLCASAHGAPAEAFFGQGTRLTVV.

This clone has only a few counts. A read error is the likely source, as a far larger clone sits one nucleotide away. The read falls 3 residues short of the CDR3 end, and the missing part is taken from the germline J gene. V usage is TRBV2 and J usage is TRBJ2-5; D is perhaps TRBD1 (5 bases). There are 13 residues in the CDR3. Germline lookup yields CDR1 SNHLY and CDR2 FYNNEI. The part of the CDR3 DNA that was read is TGTGCCAGCAAAACAGGAAGCACAGATACC. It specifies CASKTGSTDT. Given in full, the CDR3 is CASKTGSTDTQYF.

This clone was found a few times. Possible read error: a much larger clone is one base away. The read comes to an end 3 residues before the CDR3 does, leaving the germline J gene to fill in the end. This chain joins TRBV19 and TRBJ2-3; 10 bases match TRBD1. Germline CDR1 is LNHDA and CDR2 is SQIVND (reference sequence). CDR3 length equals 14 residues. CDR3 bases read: TGTGCCAGTGGGACAGGGGATTCCAATCAGCCG. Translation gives CASGTGDSNQP. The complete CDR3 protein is CASGTGDSNQPQYF.

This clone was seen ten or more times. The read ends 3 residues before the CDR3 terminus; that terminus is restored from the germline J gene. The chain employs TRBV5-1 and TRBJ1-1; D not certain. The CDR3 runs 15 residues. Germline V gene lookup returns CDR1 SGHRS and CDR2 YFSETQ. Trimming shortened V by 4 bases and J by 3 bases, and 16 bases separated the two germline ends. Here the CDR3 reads CASSRAYRQYTEAFF. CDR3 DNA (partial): TGCGCCAGCAGCCGCGCCTACAGACAATACACTGAA.

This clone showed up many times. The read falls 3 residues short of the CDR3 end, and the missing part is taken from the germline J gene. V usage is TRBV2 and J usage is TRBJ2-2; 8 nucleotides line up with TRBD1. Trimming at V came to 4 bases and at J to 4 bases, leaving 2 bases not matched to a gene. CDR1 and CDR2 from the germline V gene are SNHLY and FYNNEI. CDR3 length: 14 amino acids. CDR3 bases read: TGTGCCAGCAGTGCGACAGGGGCCACCGGGGAG. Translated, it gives CASSATGATGE. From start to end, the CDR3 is CASSATGATGELFF.

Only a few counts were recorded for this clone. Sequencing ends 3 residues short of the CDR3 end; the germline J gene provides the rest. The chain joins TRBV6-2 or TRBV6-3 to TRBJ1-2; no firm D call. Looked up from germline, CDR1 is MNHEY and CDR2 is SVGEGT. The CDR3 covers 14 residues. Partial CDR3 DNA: TGTGCCAGCGGTTCTAGCGGGGTCACAGATACC. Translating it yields CASGSSGVTDT. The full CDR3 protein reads CASGSSGVTDTYTF.

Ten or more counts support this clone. The CDR3 is CASSPQQGGGNQPQHF. The covered CDR3 bases are TGTGCCAGCTCACCCCAACAGGGAGGAGGCAATCAGCCC. This sequence joins TRBV18 and TRBJ1-5; the D gene is possibly TRBD1 (6 bases). The missing CDR3 end, 3 residues past where the read stops, is filled in from the germline J gene. CDR3 size: 16 residues. The germline CDR1 and CDR2 sequences are KGHSH and LQKENI. Trimming shortened V by 3 bases and J by 2 bases, and 14 bases separated the two germline ends.

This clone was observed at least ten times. The covered CDR3 bases are TGTGCCAGCAGCTTATTGGGCCTAGCGGGGGTGGGAGAGACC. This translates into CASSLLGLAGVGET. The whole CDR3 sequence is CASSLLGLAGVGETQYF. The chain has TRBV7-7 and TRBJ2-5, with TRBD2 matching 10 bases. The sequence runs out 3 residues before the end of the CDR3; the remainder is reconstructed from the germline J gene. Germline V CDR1 and CDR2: SSHAT, FNYEAQ (reference sequence). The CDR3 runs 17 residues. With V trimmed by 2 bases and J by 4 bases, 10 bases remained unmatched.

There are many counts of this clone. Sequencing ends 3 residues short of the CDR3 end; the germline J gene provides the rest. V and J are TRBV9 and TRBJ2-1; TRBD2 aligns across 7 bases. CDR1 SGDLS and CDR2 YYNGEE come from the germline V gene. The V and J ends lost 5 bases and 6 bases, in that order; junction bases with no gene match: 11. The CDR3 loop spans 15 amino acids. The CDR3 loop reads CASSGGGALFNEQFF. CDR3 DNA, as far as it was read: TGTGCCAGCAGTGGGGGGGGAGCCTTATTCAATGAG.

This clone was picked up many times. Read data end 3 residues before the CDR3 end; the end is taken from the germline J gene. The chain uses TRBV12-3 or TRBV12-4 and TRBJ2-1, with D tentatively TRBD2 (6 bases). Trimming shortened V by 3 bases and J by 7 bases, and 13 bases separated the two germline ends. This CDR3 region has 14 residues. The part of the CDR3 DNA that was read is TGTGCCAGCAGTTTGCGGGACTCCCGAAATGAG. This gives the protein CASSLRDSRNE. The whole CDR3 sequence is CASSLRDSRNEQFF.

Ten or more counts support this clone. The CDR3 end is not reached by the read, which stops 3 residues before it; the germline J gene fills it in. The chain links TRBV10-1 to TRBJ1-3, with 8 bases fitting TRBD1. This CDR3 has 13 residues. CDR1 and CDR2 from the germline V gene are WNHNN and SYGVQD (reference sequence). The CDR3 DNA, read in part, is TGCGCCAGCGCCCTAGGACAGGGTACGGAA. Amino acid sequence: CASALGQGTE. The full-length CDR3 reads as CASALGQGTEIYF.

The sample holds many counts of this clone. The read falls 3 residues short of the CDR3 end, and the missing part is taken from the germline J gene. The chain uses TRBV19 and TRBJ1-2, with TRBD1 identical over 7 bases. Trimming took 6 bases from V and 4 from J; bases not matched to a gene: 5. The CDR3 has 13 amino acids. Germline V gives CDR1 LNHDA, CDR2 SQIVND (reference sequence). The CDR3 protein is CASSPQGFYGYTF. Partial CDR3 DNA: TGTGCCAGTAGCCCACAGGGGTTCTATGGC.

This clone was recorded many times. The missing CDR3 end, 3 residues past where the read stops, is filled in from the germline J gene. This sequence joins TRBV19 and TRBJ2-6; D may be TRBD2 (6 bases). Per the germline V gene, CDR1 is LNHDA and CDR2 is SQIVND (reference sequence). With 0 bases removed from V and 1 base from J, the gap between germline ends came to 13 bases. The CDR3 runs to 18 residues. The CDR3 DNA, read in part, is TGTGCCAGTAGTATAGATGGGCCCGGGACTTCTGGGGCCAACGTC. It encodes CASSIDGPGTSGANV. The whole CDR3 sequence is CASSIDGPGTSGANVLTF.

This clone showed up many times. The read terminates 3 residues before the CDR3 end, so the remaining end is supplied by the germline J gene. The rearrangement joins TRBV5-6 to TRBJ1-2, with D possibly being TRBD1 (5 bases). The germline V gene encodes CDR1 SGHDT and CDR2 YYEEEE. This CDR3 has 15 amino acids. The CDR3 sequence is CASSGWSGGGRGYTF. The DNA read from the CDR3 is TGTGCCAGCAGCGGGTGGAGCGGCGGGGGAAGAGGC.

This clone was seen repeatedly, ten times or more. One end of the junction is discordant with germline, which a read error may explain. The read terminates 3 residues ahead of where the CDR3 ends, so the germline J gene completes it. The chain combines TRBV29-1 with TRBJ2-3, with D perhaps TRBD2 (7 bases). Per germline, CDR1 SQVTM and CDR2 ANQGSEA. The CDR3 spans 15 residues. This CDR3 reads CSVEGGGSSTDTQYF. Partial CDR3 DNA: TGCAGCGTAGAAGGGGGGGGGAGTAGCACAGATACG.

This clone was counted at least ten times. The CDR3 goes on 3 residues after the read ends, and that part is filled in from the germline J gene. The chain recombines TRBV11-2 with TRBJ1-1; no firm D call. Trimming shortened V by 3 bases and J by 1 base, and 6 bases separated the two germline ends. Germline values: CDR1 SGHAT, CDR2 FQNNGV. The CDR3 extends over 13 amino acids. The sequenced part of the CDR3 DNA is TGTGCCAGCAGCTTTACAGAGAACACTGAA. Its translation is CASSFTENTE. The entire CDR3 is CASSFTENTEAFF.

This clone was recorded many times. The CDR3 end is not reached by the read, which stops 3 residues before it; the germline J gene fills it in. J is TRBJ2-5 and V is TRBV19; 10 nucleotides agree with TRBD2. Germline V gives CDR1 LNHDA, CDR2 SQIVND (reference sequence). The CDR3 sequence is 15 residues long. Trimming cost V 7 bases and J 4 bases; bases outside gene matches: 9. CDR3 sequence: CASNPSGRAGETQYF. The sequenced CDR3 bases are TGTGCCAGTAACCCGAGCGGGAGGGCCGGAGAGACC. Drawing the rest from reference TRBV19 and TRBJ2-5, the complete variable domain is DGGITQSPKYLFRKEGQNVTLSCEQNLNHDAMYWYRQDPGQGLRLIYYSQIVNDFQKGDIAEGYSVSREKKESFPLTVTSAQKNPTAFYLCASNPSGRAGETQYFGPGTRLLVL.

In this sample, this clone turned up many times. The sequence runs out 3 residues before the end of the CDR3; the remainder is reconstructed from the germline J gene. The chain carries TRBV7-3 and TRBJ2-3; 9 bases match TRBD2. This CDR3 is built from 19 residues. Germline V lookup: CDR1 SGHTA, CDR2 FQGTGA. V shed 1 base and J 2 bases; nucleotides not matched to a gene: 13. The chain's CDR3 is CASSLKFAERGAVTDTQYF. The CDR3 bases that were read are TGTGCCAGCAGCTTAAAGTTTGCCGAGCGGGGGGCCGTCACAGATACG.

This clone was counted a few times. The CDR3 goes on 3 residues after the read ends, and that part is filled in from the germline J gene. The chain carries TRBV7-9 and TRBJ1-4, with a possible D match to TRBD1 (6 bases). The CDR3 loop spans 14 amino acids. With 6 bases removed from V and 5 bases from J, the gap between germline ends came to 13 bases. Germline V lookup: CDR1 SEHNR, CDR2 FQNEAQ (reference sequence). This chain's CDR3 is CASRYGTQNEKLFF. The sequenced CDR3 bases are TGTGCCAGCAGGTACGGGACACAGAATGAAAAA.

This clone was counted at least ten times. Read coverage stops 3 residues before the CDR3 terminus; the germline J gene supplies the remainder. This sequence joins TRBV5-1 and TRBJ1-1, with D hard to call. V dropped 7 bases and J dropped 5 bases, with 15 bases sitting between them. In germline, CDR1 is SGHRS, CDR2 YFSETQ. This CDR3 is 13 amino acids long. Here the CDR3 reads CASRETGSTEAFF. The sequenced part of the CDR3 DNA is TGCGCCAGCCGGGAAACGGGGAGTACTGAA.

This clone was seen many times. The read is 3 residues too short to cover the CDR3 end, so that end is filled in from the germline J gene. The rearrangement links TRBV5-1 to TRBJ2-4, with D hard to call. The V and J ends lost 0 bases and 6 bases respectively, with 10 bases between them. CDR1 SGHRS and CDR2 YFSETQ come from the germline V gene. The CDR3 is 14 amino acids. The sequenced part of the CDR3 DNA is TGCGCCAGCAGCTTGGGCGGCAGCAGAAACATT. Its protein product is CASSLGGSRNI. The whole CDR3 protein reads CASSLGGSRNIQYF. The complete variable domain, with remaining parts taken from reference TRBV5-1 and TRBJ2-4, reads KAGVTQTPRYLIKTRGQQVTLSCSPISGHRSVSWYQQTPGQGLQFLFEYFSETQRNKGNFPGRFSGRQFSNSRSEMNVSTLELGDSALYLCASSLGGSRNIQYFGAGTRLSVL.

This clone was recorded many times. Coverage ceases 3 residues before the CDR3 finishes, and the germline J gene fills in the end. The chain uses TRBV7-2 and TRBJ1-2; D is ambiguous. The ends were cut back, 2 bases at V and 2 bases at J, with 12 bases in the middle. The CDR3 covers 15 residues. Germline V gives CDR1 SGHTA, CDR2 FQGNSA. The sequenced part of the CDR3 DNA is TGTGCCAGCAGCTTAAGCGACGGAAACAACTATGGC. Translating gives CASSLSDGNNYG. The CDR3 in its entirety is CASSLSDGNNYGYTF.